The sequence of this TCR beta chain was determined in a study of blood T cells in healthy people across ages. General study results and limits: With age, beta diversity per million T cells declined roughly linearly, significantly by approximately 40. Investigators treated diversity estimates from one million T cells as underestimates.

Isolated per sample were at least 7 million PBMCs. About this clonotype itself: The antigen is undetermined.

Through a sample-barcoded 5' primer and a J-beta primer mix, a second PCR was run for roughly 6 to 11 cycles. Template switching added a 12-random-nucleotide identifier to every cDNA molecule. TCRdb reprocessed the 5' RACE reads with MiXCR, giving one entry per CDR3 protein. The repertoire includes some 900,000 distinct CDR3 sequences, roughly 52% of them detected once, and roughly 13% sits in the top ten. The clonotype was recovered from a man between 25 and 39 years old in good health. Specimen: blood.

This CDR3 reads CASSLLTSGQYNEQFF. The CDR3 bases are TGTGCCAGCAGCTTACTTACTAGCGGTCAATACAATGAGCAGTTCTTC. The genes are TRBV7-9 and TRBJ2-1, with 8 nucleotides matching TRBD2. CDR1 SEHNR and CDR2 FQNEAQ come from the germline V gene (reference sequence). V was clipped by 2 bases and J by 4 bases; unmatched bases: 7. The CDR3 is made up of 16 amino acids.